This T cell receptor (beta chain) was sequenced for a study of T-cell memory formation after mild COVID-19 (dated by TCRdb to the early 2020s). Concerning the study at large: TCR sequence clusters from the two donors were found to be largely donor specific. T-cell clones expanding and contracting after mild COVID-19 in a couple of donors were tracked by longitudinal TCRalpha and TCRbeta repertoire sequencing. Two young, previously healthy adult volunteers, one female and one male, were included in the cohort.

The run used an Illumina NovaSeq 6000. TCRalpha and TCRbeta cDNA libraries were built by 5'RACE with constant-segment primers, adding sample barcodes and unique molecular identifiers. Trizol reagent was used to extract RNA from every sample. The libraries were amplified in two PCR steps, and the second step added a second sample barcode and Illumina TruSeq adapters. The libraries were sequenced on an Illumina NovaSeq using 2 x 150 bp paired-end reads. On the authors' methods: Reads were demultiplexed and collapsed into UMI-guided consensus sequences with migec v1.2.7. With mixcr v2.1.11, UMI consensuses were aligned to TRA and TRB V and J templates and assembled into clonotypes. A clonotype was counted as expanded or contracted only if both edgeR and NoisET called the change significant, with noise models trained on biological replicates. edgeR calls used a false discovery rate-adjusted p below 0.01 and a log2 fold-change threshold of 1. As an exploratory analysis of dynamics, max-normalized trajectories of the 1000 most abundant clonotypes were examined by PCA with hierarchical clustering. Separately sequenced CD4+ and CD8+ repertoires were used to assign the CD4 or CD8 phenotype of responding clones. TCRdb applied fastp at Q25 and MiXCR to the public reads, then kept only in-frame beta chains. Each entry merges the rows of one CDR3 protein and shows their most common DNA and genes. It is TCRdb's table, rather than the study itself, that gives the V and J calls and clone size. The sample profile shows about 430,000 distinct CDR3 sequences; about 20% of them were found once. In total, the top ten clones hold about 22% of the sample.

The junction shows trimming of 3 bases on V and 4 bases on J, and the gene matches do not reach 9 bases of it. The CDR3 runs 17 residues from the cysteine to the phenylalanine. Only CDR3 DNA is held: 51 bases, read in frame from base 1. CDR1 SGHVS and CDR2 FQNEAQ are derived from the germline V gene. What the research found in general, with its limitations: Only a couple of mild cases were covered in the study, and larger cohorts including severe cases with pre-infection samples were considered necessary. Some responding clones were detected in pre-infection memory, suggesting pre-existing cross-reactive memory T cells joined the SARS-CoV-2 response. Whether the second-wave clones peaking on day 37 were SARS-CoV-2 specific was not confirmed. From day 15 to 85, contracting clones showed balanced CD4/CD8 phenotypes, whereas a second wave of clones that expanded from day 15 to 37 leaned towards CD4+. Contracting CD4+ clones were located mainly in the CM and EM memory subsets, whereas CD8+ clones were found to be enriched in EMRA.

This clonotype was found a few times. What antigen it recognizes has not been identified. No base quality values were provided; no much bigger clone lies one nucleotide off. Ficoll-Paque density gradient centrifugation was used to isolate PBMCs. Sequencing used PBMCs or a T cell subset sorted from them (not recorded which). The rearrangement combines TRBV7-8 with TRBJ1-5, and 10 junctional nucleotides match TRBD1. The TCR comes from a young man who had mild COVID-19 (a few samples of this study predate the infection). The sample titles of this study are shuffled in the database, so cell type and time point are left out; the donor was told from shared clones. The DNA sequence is TGTGCCAGCAGCTTGAAAGGGACAGGGGTGTTTAATCAGCCCCAGCATTTT. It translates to CASSLKGTGVFNQPQHF. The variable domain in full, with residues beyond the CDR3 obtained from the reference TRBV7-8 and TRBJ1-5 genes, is GAGVSQSPRYKVAKRGQDVALRCDPISGHVSLFWYQQALGQGPEFLTYFQNEAQLDKSGLPSDRFFAERPEGSVSTLKIQRTQQEDSAVYLCASSLKGTGVFNQPQHFGDGTRLSIL.